The 18 T cell receptor beta chains below were found in one sample sequenced in a study of blood T cell repertoires in COVID-19. TCRdb's copy holds only in-frame clones and misses some; the assay was immunoSEQ multiplex PCR. The repertoire holds approximately 89,000 clones, with approximately 80% as singletons. Input material: peripheral blood. The receptors come from a man between 70 and 80 years old with COVID-19, enrolled during active disease.

V usage is TRBV11-2 and J usage is TRBJ2-7; D may be TRBD2 (5 bases). Germline CDR1 and CDR2: SGHAT and FQNNGV. With 5 bases removed from V and 5 bases from J, the gap between germline ends came to 16 bases. The CDR3 is made up of 14 amino acids. The CDR3 loop reads CASSPPADQHEQYF. Written as DNA, the CDR3 is TGTGCCAGCAGCCCCCCAGCGGACCAGCACGAGCAGTACTTC. The entire variable domain, with the rest obtained from reference TRBV11-2 and TRBJ2-7, is as follows: EAGVAQSPRYKIIEKRQSVAFWCNPISGHATLYWYQQILGQGPKLLIQFQNNGVVDDSQLPKDRFSAERLKGVDSTLKIQPAKLEDSAVYLCASSPPADQHEQYFGPGTRLTVT.

The chain links TRBV6-2 or TRBV6-3 to TRBJ2-7, with D perhaps TRBD2 (5 bases). V was cut by 4 bases and J by 4 bases, with 17 bases left in between. Germline CDR1 and CDR2: MNHEY and SVGEGT. The CDR3 has 15 residues. CDR3 sequence (DNA): TGTGCCAGCAGTTCCCCCGGAGGCGTAGGATACGAGCAGTACTTC. It codes for CASSSPGGVGYEQYF.

This clone was seen only a few times. The chain links TRBV12-3 or TRBV12-4 to TRBJ2-7, with TRBD1 matching 7 bases. V was pared by 6 bases and J by 1 base, with 3 bases of the junction left unmatched. The CDR3 is 13 residues long. The CDR3 bases are TGTGCCAGCAGACGACAGGGTTCCTACGAGCAGTACTTC. It yields the protein CASRRQGSYEQYF.

This clone was seen ten or more times. The rearrangement uses TRBV29-1 and TRBJ2-7; 7 bases are shared with TRBD1. Per germline, CDR1 SQVTM and CDR2 ANQGSEA. V shed 6 bases, J shed 0 bases, and the junction held 5 bases outside the gene matches. This CDR3 comprises 13 residues. The CDR3 coding sequence is TGCAGCGTAGTACAGGGGATCTCCTACGAGCAGTACTTC. This codes for CSVVQGISYEQYF.

The V gene is TRBV4-3, the J gene TRBJ1-2, with D hard to call. CDR1 and CDR2 from the germline V gene are LGHNA and YSLEER. The V end was cut by 0 bases, the J end by 8 bases, with 16 bases between. The CDR3 sequence is 15 residues long. The CDR3 DNA reads TGCGCCAGCAGCCAAGAACGTCGAGGCGGAAGGGGCTACACCTTC. It translates to CASSQERRGGRGYTF.

The rearrangement joins TRBV9 to TRBJ2-7, with 11 bases fitting TRBD2. The CDR3 contains 15 residues. V trimming: 4 bases; J trimming: 6 bases; junction bases outside the gene matches: 9. CDR1 is SGDLS and CDR2 is YYNGEE in the germline V gene. CDR3 sequence reads: CASSRTGTSGSEQYF. The CDR3 DNA reads as TGTGCCAGCAGCCGCACCGGGACTAGCGGCTCCGAGCAGTACTTC.

The chain has TRBV7-8 and TRBJ1-1, with D unclear. Deletions cut 1 base from V and 1 base from J, with 7 bases between. The germline gives CDR1 SGHVS, CDR2 FQNEAQ. CDR3 length: 14 residues. In nucleotides, the CDR3 is TGTGCCAGCAGCTTAGTCGCAGAGAACACTGAAGCTTTCTTT. Protein: CASSLVAENTEAFF. Looking up the rest from reference TRBV7-8 and TRBJ1-1 gives the full variable domain: GAGVSQSPRYKVAKRGQDVALRCDPISGHVSLFWYQQALGQGPEFLTYFQNEAQLDKSGLPSDRFFAERPEGSVSTLKIQRTQQEDSAVYLCASSLVAENTEAFFGQGTRLTVV.

This clone was detected once. The chain combines TRBV27 with TRBJ1-2; D is uncertain. This CDR3 region has 14 residues. Trimming took off 6 bases at V and 3 bases at J, with 14 bases between the two ends. Germline CDR1 is MNHEY and CDR2 is SMNVEV (reference sequence). CDR3 DNA: TGTGCCAGCAGGGGCACATCCCCTGACTATGGCTACACCTTC. It encodes CASRGTSPDYGYTF.

The chain carries TRBV5-4 and TRBJ2-2; TRBD1 aligns across 8 bases. Germline CDR1 is SGHNT and CDR2 is YYREEE (reference sequence). V lost 4 bases, J lost 3 bases, and 5 bases stayed unmatched. The CDR3 loop spans 15 amino acids. CDR3 DNA: TGTGCCAGCAGCCCACAGGGGGTGTACACCGGGGAGCTGTTTTTT. This translates into CASSPQGVYTGELFF.

The chain uses TRBV9 and TRBJ1-4; 8 bases align to TRBD1. From germline, CDR1 is SGDLS and CDR2 YYNGEE. V dropped 4 bases and J dropped 12; count of bases not matched to a gene: 5. The CDR3 consists of 12 residues. CDR3 protein: CASSPYRGELFF. CDR3 sequence (DNA): TGTGCCAGCAGCCCTTACAGGGGGGAACTGTTTTTT.

This clone was counted ten times or more. The chain links TRBV3-1 (or the pseudogene TRBV3-2) to TRBJ2-7; 8 bases line up with TRBD1. Germline V gene data show CDR1 as LGHDT and CDR2 as YNNKEL (reference sequence). The trim removed 3 bases at V and 1 base at J, leaving 11 bases unmatched. The CDR3 consists of 17 residues. CDR3 residues: CASSHPPGQAGSYEQYF. The CDR3 DNA reads as TGTGCCAGCAGCCATCCTCCGGGACAGGCCGGGTCCTACGAGCAGTACTTC.

V is TRBV4-2 and J is TRBJ1-3, with 7 bases lining up with TRBD1. Looked up from germline, CDR1 is LGHNA and CDR2 is YNFKEQ. This CDR3 has 15 amino acids. V gave up 0 bases and J gave up 4 bases; unmatched junction bases: 3. DNA of the CDR3: TGTGCCAGCAGCCAAGATAGGGGGCCCGGAAACACCATATATTTT. The encoded protein is CASSQDRGPGNTIYF.

The V gene is TRBV5-1, the J gene TRBJ1-2; 12 nucleotides agree with TRBD1. The junction had 4 bases not matched to a gene; V was cut back by 4 bases and J by 3 bases. The length of the CDR3 is 15 residues. Germline V gene lookup returns CDR1 SGHRS and CDR2 YFSETQ. The CDR3 sequence: CASSTGQGAYYGYTF. For the CDR3, the DNA is TGCGCCAGCAGCACGGGACAGGGGGCGTACTATGGCTACACCTTC.

The chain links TRBV6-5 to TRBJ2-7; 14 bases line up with TRBD2. With 5 bases clipped from V and 2 bases from J, the junction kept 2 bases outside the gene matches. This CDR3 region has 15 residues. Germline V gene data show CDR1 as MNHEY and CDR2 as SVGAGI. The CDR3 sequence: CASSTGLAGAYEQYF. The CDR3 DNA follows: TGTGCCAGCAGTACGGGACTAGCGGGGGCCTACGAGCAGTACTTC.

The chain joins TRBV19 to TRBJ2-5; 11 nucleotides line up with TRBD2. The V gene end was trimmed by 4 bases and the J gene end by 5 bases; junction bases not matched to a gene: 3. Per germline, CDR1 LNHDA and CDR2 SQIVND (reference sequence). The CDR3 sequence is 14 residues long. CDR3 sequence: CASSKWTSGETQYF. CDR3 coding DNA: TGTGCCAGTAGTAAGTGGACTAGCGGGGAGACCCAGTACTTC.

This chain uses TRBV30 with TRBJ1-5; D remains ambiguous. CDR1 is GTSNPN, CDR2 SVGIG, per germline (reference sequence). This CDR3 is built from 13 residues. The V end was cut by 5 bases, the J end by 6 bases, with 14 bases between. The CDR3 region is CAWSLAEGQPQHF. The CDR3 DNA is TGTGCCTGGTCTCTTGCGGAGGGTCAGCCCCAGCATTTT.

The rearrangement links TRBV6-5 to TRBJ2-5; no reliable D call. The CDR3 length is 13 residues. Germline CDR1 and CDR2: MNHEY and SVGAGI. With 8 bases removed from V and 4 bases from J, the gap between germline ends came to 14 bases. The CDR3 is CASSPGLTETQYF. CDR3 DNA: TGTGCCAGCTCCCCGGGTCTAACAGAGACCCAGTACTTC.

The chain joins TRBV6-5 to TRBJ1-1; a weak D match, TRBD1 (6 bases). Germline CDR1 reads MNHEY; CDR2 reads SVGAGI. This CDR3 has 15 amino acids. Trimming removed 6 bases from V and 3 bases from J, with 17 bases in between. CDR3 amino acids: CASRYKSGVYTEAFF. CDR3 in DNA: TGTGCCAGCAGATACAAGTCAGGGGTTTACACTGAAGCTTTCTTT.